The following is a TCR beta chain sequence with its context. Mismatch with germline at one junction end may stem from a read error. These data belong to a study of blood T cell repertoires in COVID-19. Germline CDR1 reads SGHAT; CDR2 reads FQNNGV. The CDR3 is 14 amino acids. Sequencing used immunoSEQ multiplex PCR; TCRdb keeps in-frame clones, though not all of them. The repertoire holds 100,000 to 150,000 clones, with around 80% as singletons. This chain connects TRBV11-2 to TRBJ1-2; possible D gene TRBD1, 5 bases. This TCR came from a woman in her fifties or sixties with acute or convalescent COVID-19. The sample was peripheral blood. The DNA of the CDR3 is TGTGCCAGCAGCTTAGGACAGACGTACCCAAACAGGCCCTTC. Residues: CASSLGQTYPNRPF.